This TCR beta chain was identified during a study of a mutant IDH1 vaccine in newly diagnosed glioma. The wider study: Treated patients were roughly 62% male, approximately 40% female, mean age roughly 39 years. Study-wide results and limits: Pseudoprogression looked unconnected to shifts in top peripheral T cell clonotypes.

Profiled with immunoSEQ multiplex PCR; TCRdb holds only in-frame clones, not every one. In the table there are around 69,000 clones, more than 85% of which are singletons. Germline trimming cut 0 bases from V and 1 base from J; bases unmatched to any gene: 12. The CDR3 has 19 residues. From germline, CDR1 is SGHKS and CDR2 YYEKEE (reference sequence). Specified time point: week 35, safety follow-up. Topical imiquimod was applied with each vaccine dose, which held 300 ug of mutant IDH1 20-mer peptide. Details on this clone: Its antigen is currently unknown.

The material was PBMCs, obtained from a glioma patient whose treatment included an IDH1 peptide vaccine. V usage is TRBV5-5 and J usage is TRBJ1-1; 10 nucleotides agree with TRBD1. This TCR was recovered from a man aged 25-45 years with glioma. The CDR3: CASSLAGTGAGQGNTEAFF. The CDR3 DNA reads TGTGCCAGCAGCTTGGCCGGGACAGGGGCTGGGCAGGGGAACACTGAAGCTTTCTTT. Variable domain in full (rest from reference TRBV5-5 and TRBJ1-1): DAGVTQSPTHLIKTRGQQVTLRCSPISGHKSVSWYQQVLGQGPQFIFQYYEKEERGRGNFPDRFSARQFPNYSSELNVNALLLGDSALYLCASSLAGTGAGQGNTEAFFGQGTRLTVV.